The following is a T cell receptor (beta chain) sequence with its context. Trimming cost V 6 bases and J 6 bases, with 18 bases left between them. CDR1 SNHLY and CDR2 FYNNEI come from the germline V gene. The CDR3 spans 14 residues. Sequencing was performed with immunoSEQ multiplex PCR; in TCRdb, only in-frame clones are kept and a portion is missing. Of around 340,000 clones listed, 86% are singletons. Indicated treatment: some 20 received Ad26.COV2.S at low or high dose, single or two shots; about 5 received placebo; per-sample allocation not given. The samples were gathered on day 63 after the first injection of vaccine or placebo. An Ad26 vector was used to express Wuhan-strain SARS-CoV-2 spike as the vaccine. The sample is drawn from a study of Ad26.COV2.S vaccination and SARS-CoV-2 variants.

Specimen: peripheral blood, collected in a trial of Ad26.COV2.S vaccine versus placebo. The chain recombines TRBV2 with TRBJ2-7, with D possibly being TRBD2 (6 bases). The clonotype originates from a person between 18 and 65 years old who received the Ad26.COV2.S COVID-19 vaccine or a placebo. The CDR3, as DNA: TGTGCCAGCAGCCTACAGACTAGTCTAGGCGAGCAGTACTTC. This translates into CASSLQTSLGEQYF.